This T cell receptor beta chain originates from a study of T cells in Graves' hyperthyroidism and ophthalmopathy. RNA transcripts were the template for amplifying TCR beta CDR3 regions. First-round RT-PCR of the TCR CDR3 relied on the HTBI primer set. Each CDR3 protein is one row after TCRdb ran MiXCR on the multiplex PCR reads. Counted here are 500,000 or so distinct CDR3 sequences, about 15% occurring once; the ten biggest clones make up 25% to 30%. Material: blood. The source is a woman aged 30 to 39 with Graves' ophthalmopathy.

The CDR3 here is CASGSPGTGDYEQYF. CDR3 coding DNA: TGTGCCAGCGGTTCCCCCGGGACAGGGGACTACGAGCAGTACTTC. This sequence joins TRBV2 and TRBJ2-7; 10 bases align to TRBD1. Losses at the gene ends were 8 bases for V and 3 bases for J; bases not matched to a gene: 10. This CDR3 spans 15 amino acids. CDR1 is SNHLY, CDR2 FYNNEI, per germline.